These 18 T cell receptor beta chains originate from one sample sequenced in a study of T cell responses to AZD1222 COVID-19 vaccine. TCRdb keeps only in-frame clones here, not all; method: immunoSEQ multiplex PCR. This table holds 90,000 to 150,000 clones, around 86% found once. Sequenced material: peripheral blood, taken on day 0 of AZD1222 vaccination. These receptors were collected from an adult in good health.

The chain's CDR3 is CASSLMGGGYGYTF. The CDR3 DNA is TGTGCCAGCAGCCTTATGGGGGGCGGGTATGGCTACACCTTC. The chain combines TRBV3-1 (or the pseudogene TRBV3-2) with TRBJ1-2, with a weak D call TRBD1 (6 bases). Germline-derived CDR1 and CDR2 are LGHDT and YNNKEL (reference sequence). V gave up 4 bases and J gave up 5 bases, with 14 bases separating them. There are 14 residues in the CDR3.

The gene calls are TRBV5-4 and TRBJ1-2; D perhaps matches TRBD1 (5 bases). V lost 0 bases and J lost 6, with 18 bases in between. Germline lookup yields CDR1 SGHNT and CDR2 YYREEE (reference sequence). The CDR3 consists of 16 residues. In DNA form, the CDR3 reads TGTGCCAGCAGCTTGGGTCAGGGATTCCCTTTACATGGCTACACCTTC. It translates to CASSLGQGFPLHGYTF. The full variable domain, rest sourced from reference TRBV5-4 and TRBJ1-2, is ETGVTQSPTHLIKTRGQQVTLRCSSQSGHNTVSWYQQALGQGPQFIFQYYREEENGRGNFPPRFSGLQFPNYSSELNVNALELDDSALYLCASSLGQGFPLHGYTFGSGTRLTVV.

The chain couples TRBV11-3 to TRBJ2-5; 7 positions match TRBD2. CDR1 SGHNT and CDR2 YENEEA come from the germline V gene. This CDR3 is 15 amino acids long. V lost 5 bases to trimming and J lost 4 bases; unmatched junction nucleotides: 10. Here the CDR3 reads CASSLGSSGRETQYF. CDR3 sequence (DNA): TGTGCCAGCAGCCTAGGTAGTAGCGGGCGAGAGACCCAGTACTTC.

Written as DNA, the CDR3 is TGTGCCAGCTCACCACGACCAGAGGTGGACACTGAAGCTTTCTTT. The encoded protein is CASSPRPEVDTEAFF. The rearrangement joins TRBV18 to TRBJ1-1; D is unclear. This CDR3 is 15 amino acids long. Trimming removed 1 base from V and 3 bases from J, with 12 bases in between. Germline CDR1 is KGHSH and CDR2 is LQKENI.

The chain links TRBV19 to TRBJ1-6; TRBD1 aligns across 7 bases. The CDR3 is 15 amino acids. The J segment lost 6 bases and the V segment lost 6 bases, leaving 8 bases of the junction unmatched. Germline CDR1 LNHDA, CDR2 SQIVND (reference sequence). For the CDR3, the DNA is TGTGCCAGTAGCATAACGGCAGGGGGTAATTCACCCCTCCACTTT. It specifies CASSITAGGNSPLHF.

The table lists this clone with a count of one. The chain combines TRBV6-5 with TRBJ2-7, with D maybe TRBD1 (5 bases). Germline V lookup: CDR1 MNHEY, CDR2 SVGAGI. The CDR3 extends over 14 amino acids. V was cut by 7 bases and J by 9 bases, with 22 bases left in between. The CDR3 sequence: CASTPSGQGLSQYF. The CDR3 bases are TGTGCCAGCACCCCCTCCGGTCAGGGTTTGTCGCAGTACTTC.

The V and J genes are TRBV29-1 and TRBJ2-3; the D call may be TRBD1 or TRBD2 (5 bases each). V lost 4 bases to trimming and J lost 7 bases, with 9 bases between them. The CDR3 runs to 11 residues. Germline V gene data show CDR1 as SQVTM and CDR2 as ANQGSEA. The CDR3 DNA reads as TGCAGCGTTGGGGACCCTTATACGCAGTATTTT. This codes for CSVGDPYTQYF.

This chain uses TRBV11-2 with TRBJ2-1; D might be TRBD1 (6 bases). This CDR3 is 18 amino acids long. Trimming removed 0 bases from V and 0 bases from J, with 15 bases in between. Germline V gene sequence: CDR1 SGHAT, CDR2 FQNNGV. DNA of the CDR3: TGTGCCAGCAGCTTAGACGAGGGGACACTTAGCTCCTACAATGAGCAGTTCTTC. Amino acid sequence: CASSLDEGTLSSYNEQFF.

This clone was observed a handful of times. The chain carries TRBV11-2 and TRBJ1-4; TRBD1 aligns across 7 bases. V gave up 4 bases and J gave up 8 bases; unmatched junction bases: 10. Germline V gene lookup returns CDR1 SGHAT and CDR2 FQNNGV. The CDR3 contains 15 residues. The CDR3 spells CASSSPTGRGEKLFF. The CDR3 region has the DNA TGTGCCAGCAGCTCCCCGACAGGGAGGGGAGAAAAACTGTTTTTT.

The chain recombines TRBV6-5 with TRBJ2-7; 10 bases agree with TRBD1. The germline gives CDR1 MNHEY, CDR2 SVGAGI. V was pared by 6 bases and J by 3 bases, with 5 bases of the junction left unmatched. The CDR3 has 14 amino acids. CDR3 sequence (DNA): TGTGCCAGCAGGGCCGGGACAGGGGACTACGAGCAGTACTTC. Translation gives CASRAGTGDYEQYF.

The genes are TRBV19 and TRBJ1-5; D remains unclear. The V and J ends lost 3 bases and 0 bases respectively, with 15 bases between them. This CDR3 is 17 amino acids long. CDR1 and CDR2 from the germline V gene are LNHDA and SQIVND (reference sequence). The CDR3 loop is CASSIVWKSDSNQPQHF. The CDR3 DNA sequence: TGTGCCAGTAGTATTGTCTGGAAGTCAGATAGCAATCAGCCCCAGCATTTT.

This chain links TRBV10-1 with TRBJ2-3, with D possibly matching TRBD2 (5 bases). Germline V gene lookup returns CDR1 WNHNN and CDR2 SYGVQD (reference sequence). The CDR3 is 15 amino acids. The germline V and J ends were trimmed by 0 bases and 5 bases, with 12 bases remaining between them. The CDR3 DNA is TGCGCCAGCAGTGAGTCAAGACTAAGGAGAGATACGCAGTATTTT. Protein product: CASSESRLRRDTQYF.

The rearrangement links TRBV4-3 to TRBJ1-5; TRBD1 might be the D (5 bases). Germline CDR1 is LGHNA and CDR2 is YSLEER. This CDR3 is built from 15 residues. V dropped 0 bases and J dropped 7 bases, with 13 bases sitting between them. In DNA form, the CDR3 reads TGCGCCAGCAGCCAAGAACCCCAGGGAGGACAGCCCCAGCATTTT. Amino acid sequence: CASSQEPQGGQPQHF.

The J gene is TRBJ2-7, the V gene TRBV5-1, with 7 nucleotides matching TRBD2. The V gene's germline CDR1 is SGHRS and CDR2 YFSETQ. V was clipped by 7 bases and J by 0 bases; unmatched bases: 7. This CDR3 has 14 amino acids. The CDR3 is CASASGASSYEQYF. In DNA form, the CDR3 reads TGCGCCAGCGCGAGCGGGGCCAGCTCCTACGAGCAGTACTTC.

CDR3: CASSQELGQGSYNEQFF. CDR3 nucleotide sequence: TGCGCCAGCAGCCAAGAATTGGGACAGGGATCCTACAATGAGCAGTTCTTC. The genes are TRBV4-3 and TRBJ2-1, with TRBD1 matching over 9 bases. The trim removed 0 bases at V and 1 base at J, leaving 4 bases unmatched. This CDR3 has 17 amino acids. CDR1 is LGHNA and CDR2 is YSLEER in the germline V gene.

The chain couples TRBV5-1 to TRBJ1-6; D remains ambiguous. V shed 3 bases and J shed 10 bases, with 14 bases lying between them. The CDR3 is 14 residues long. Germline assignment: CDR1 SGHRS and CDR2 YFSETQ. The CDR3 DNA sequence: TGCGCCAGCAGCTGGGAGAGCCCGACATCACCCCTCCACTTT. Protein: CASSWESPTSPLHF.

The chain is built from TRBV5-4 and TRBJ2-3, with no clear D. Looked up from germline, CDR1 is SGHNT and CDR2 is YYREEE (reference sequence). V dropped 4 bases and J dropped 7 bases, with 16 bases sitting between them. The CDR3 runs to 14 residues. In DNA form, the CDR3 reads TGTGCCAGCAGCACCGACTCCCCCCAGTATACGCAGTATTTT. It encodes CASSTDSPQYTQYF.

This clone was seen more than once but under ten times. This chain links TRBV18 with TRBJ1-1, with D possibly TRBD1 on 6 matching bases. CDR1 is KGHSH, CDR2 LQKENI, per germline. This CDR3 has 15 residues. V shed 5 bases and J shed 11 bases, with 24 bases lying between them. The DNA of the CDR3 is TGTGCCAGCTCAAATCCGTCTCAGGGGCCCCTTGGGGCTTTCTTT. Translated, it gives CASSNPSQGPLGAFF. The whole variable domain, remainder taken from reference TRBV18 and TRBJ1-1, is NAGVMQNPRHLVRRRGQEARLRCSPMKGHSHVYWYRQLPEEGLKFMVYLQKENIIDESGMPKERFSAEFPKEGPSILRIQQVVRGDSAAYFCASSNPSQGPLGAFFGQGTRLTVV.